This T cell receptor (beta chain) was sequenced in a study of cytomegalovirus exposure and HLA in healthy donors (dated by TCRdb to about 2017). As for the study more broadly: In an earlier analysis of 587 of the donors, approximately 260 Gb of sequence data and approximately 100 million unique TCR beta sequences from approximately 180 million T cells were reported. The study used immunosequencing to profile the T cell repertoires of 666 subjects and linked those repertoires to cytomegalovirus serostatus. The genetic ancestry cluster associated with self-reported Caucasian donors included around four fifths of the 300 to 450 genotyped donors. HLA typing included class I and class II loci at four-digit resolution. A later analysis re-examined previously published TCR beta repertoires from just over 650 donors and added high-resolution HLA genotyping to investigate patterns of TCR occurrence. Across 398 genotyped donors of the cohort, an average of roughly 250,000 unique TCR beta nucleotide sequences per donor were sequenced, and approximately 17% of those sequences were non-productive. The aim of the study was to test whether cataloging public T cell receptors could identify signatures of past pathogen exposure. Roughly 5 DR-DQ haplotypes were treated as single units for association and clustering because of strong linkage in the cohort. To predict cytomegalovirus infection status, the study combined high-throughput TCR immunosequencing, statistical association of individual TCRs with disease status, and machine learning. In addition to the first cohort of approximately 670 subjects, a separate validation cohort of approximately 130 different subjects was used. An earlier analysis of 587 of the donors applied high-throughput TCR beta sequencing to assess whether each TCR beta V gene segment acted as functional or pseudogenic. About 300 gigabases of sequencing data and approximately 80 million unique TCR sequences were included in an early release covering under 650 HLA-typed donors. Alongside the repertoire data, information on donor age, sex, ethnicity and CMV serostatus was compiled. The number of donors typed differed by locus, with roughly 620-640 for A, B, C, DRB1 and DQB1, around 520 for DQA1, over 600 for DPA1, and around 460 for DPB1. A later genetic analysis took genome-wide SNP genotypes for about 60% of the roughly 670 donors and used that subset as a discovery cohort. The later analysis used no new phenotypic data to find candidate immune exposures, relying instead on TCR beta sequences and their occurrence across donors. Every discovery cohort repertoire had been produced on one sequencing platform. Broader findings and caveats from the paper: The authors suggested that the approach could potentially be generalized to other disease states and immunological phenotypes. According to a later analysis, most CMV-associated TCR beta chains appeared to be HLA-restricted, and the HLA associations seemed to be driven largely by CMV exposure. The presence/absence analyses assumed that sequencing depth was roughly uniform across donors, and that assumption may not be true. In this cohort, only TCR beta chains were sequenced, and detectable features were limited by the absence of alpha or paired-chain data. Because HLA typing was missing for some donors at each locus, association tests included only the typed subset. A further reported finding was that TCR beta sequences accurately predicted the HLA-A and HLA-B alleles for most subjects in the first cohort. A few of the identified cytomegalovirus-associated TCR beta chains were confirmed in vitro to be specific for cytomegalovirus antigens. Most TCR sequences were seen in very few donors, while some public TCRs were found in many individuals. Because the 87-base-pair reads could not distinguish some IMGT-functional V segments, including TRBV6-2 and TRBV6-3, those segments were excluded. Because counts were too low, about 15 rarely observed V segments, including chromosome 9 orphons, were left out of the earlier analysis of about 620 of the donors. Assigning TCR associations to individual alleles was difficult when HLA alleles, especially DR and DQ, strongly co-occurred. Cytomegalovirus status was reported to be diagnosed by the classifier with high specificity and sensitivity in both the original and validation cohorts. A cluster of highly shared sequence variants was judged likely to represent a technical artifact of the sequencing pipeline. According to a later analysis, parvovirus B19, influenza, CMV and Epstein-Barr virus appeared linked to several top co-occurrence clusters. Specific HLA alleles were associated with 15,000 to 20,000 TCR beta sequences at a false discovery rate of 0.05 in a later analysis. According to a later genetic analysis, donors in an Asian-associated ancestry cluster had fewer N-insertions in productive TCRs than the approximately 630-donor mean. Linkage disequilibrium might explain the correlated functional status among segregating V segments, but an unknown experimental factor could not be ruled out. A later analysis found that HLA-associated TCR beta chains were more clonally expanded and had lower generation probabilities than equally common non-associated chains. V-gene and J-gene trimming of TCR beta chains was associated with a missense DCLRE1C variant in a later genetic analysis, and the association was replicated in an independent cohort. Broadly in line with IMGT annotations, most TCR beta V segments showed up in productive rearrangements about 87% or about 30% of the time in an earlier analysis of several hundred of the donors. A total of 150 or so TCR beta chains were listed by the study as associated with cytomegalovirus. In a later analysis, the rate of TCR association differed among HLA loci, with DRB1 alleles having the most associated TCRs and HLA-C alleles having the fewest. For the cohort, immune exposure information was limited to CMV serostatus.

The cohort comprised 666 healthy bone marrow donors. At the time of sampling, all cohort members were nominally healthy, though unrecorded immune exposures were likely present. The donor tested CMV seronegative and was one of the 352 seronegative cohort members. A peripheral blood sample was collected from each donor, and TCR beta sequencing was performed on peripheral blood mononuclear cells. The Qiagen DNeasy Blood Extraction Kit was used to extract genomic DNA from the blood cell samples. CDR1 and CDR2 are read off the germline V gene (reference sequence) as SEHNR and FQNEAQ. V lost 5 bases and J lost 8 bases; the stretch between them is 9 bases long. The CDR3 runs 11 residues from the cysteine to the phenylalanine. Only the CDR3 DNA stays, 33 bases, in frame from base 1. In regard to this clone: Its antigen has not been determined. No base-level quality is on record; no much larger clone is a single base apart.

The library relied on the immunoSEQ multiplex PCR assay. For the multiplex PCR, a mixture combining 60 forward primers for TCR Vbeta segments and 13 reverse primers for TCR Jbeta segments was used. Amplification of the CDR3 region of rearranged TCR beta genes was performed with a multiplex PCR assay on genomic DNA. The amplified TCR beta libraries were sequenced on the Illumina HiSeq System as 87-base-pair reads. The authors' pipeline ran thus. In a later analysis, approximately 74 million unique TCR beta chains were counted across the roughly 610 repertoires, and roughly 11 million of these chains were shared by at least two donors. Raw reads were error-corrected and collapsed into unique sequences with a nearest-neighbor algorithm that merged closely related sequences to remove PCR and sequencing errors. Alignment of CDR3 sequences to IMGT reference sequences was used to assign V, D and J gene segments. For a sequence to be retained, at least a six-nucleotide match to both a V gene segment and a J gene segment was required. Rearrangements were classified as productive when the CDR3 lacked stop codons and remained in frame with V and J, and all other rearrangements were classified as non-productive. CDR3 was defined according to IMGT convention as the region running from the second conserved V-encoded cysteine to the conserved J-encoded phenylalanine. In an earlier analysis of approximately 500 of the donors, sequences lacking an unambiguous match to a single V gene segment were excluded. In an earlier analysis of 587 of the donors, a V segment was called functional when productive rearrangements were above 56.7%, and segregating when the standard deviation between donors exceeded 5%. To diagnose cytomegalovirus status from the catalog of TCR beta chain sequences, a statistical classification framework was built. In a later analysis, V and J genes were assigned by comparing TCR nucleotide sequences against IMGT/GENE-DB human TR gene sequences. The TCRdist pipeline was used in a later analysis to assign CDR3 sequences and most-parsimonious VDJ recombination scenarios. In a later analysis, each TCR beta chain was defined by its CDR3 amino acid sequence together with its V-gene family, and reads without a unique V-gene family were excluded. As a way to deal with suspected cross-contamination and a sequencing artifact, a later analysis dropped 450 to 600 nucleotide sequences that were highly shared and had low generation probability. For each public chain, a later analysis derived a clonal expansion index from normalized ranks of inferred template counts within each repertoire. In a later analysis, generation probabilities were computed with a VDJ recombination model fitted to out-of-frame rearrangements, and the resulting probabilities were checked against IGoR. In a later analysis, hypergeometric tests were used to score TCR-TCR, TCR-HLA and TCR-CMV co-occurrence, with a repertoire-size bias correction applied to TCR pairs. In a later analysis, false discovery rates were estimated by permuting HLA or CMV assignments 20 times. In a later analysis, co-occurring TCRs were grouped with DBSCAN, and TCRdist sequence similarity was added when clustering was performed within HLA-allele-positive subsets. For co-occurrence clustering, repertoires with fewer than 30,000 or more than 120,000 public chains were excluded, along with about five repertoires with anomalous nucleotide sharing. TCRdb's version of the immuneACCESS table is confined to in-frame rearrangements and falls short of the full clone set. An unresolved V gene accounts for under half of the shortfall where checked; the remainder is of unknown origin. From that table come the V and J calls and clone size; the DNA was used to work out D and trimming. This sample has 100,000 or so clones in its table, and about three quarters of those were observed once. Under 3.5% of the sample rests with the top ten.

The TCR was taken from a female donor in good health and CMV-seronegative. Sample: PBMCs. This receptor chain uses TRBV7-9 and TRBJ1-2; confidence is insufficient to name the D gene. Read as DNA, the sequence is TGTGCCAGCAGCCCTAGTGCCGGCTACACCTTC. Its coded protein is CASSPSAGYTF.